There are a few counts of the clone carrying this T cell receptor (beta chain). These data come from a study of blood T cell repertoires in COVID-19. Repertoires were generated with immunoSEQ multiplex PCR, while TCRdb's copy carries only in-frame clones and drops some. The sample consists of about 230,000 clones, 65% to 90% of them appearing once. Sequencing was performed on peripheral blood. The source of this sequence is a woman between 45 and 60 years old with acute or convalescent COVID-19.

The CDR3 loop reads CASRRMAGPADTQYF. CDR3 DNA sequence: TGTGCCAGCAGGAGGATGGCAGGGCCCGCAGATACGCAGTATTTT. This chain uses TRBV6-5 with TRBJ2-3, with D tentatively TRBD1 (5 bases). This CDR3 contains 15 residues. CDR1 is MNHEY, CDR2 SVGAGI, per germline. Trimming left V 6 bases short and J 4 bases short, with 17 bases between.